A selection of T cell receptor beta chains follows, all from one sample in a study of shared clonotypes between healthy human individuals. The data were produced by immunoSEQ multiplex PCR, yet TCRdb's version contains in-frame clones alone and is incomplete. The repertoire consists of 190,000 or so clones, with about 66% occurring once and the leading ten covering roughly 10%. The sequenced sample consisted of memory CD4+ T cells sorted from blood. The receptors originated from a man aged 25 to 40 in good health. Both conserved end residues are part of each CDR3. The order of the fields is clone size, D gene, J gene, V gene, CDR3 protein, CDR3 DNA. A D gene is named only where the DNA matches it firmly. Rows may omit the clone size; those that give it use once, few, many or a size class.

clone_size: NA
d_call: NA
j_call: TRBJ2-1
v_call: TRBV6-1
cdr3_aa: CASTEGPRRNEQFF
cdr3_nt: TGTGCCAGCACGGAAGGCCCTAGACGTAATGAGCAGTTCTTC

clone_size: NA
d_call: NA
j_call: TRBJ2-3
v_call: TRBV6-1
cdr3_aa: CASGGGTLGNPTSTDTQYF
cdr3_nt: TGTGCCAGCGGTGGGGGAACTCTCGGAAACCCTACTAGCACAGATACGCAGTATTTT

clone_size: few
d_call: NA
j_call: TRBJ2-2
v_call: TRBV9
cdr3_aa: CASSVVQGFSYTGELFF
cdr3_nt: TGTGCCAGCAGCGTAGTTCAGGGATTTAGTTACACCGGGGAGCTGTTTTTT

clone_size: NA
d_call: TRBD1
j_call: TRBJ2-7
v_call: TRBV9
cdr3_aa: CASIPGTGSYEQYF
cdr3_nt: TGTGCCAGCATACCCGGGACAGGGTCCTACGAGCAGTACTTC

clone_size: NA
d_call: NA
j_call: TRBJ1-1
v_call: TRBV15
cdr3_aa: CATSIGTLNTEAFF
cdr3_nt: TGTGCCACCAGCATCGGGACTTTGAACACTGAAGCTTTCTTT

clone_size: NA
d_call: TRBD1
j_call: TRBJ1-5
v_call: TRBV2
cdr3_aa: CASRGHRGRGNQPQHF
cdr3_nt: TGTGCCAGCAGGGGACACAGGGGGCGAGGCAATCAGCCCCAGCATTTT

clone_size: NA
d_call: NA
j_call: TRBJ1-2
v_call: TRBV4-1
cdr3_aa: CASSQAPGSKNYGYTF
cdr3_nt: TGCGCCAGCAGCCAGGCACCGGGATCCAAAAACTATGGCTACACCTTC

clone_size: NA
d_call: TRBD2
j_call: TRBJ2-7
v_call: TRBV5-4
cdr3_aa: CASSLVHGGTEQYF
cdr3_nt: TGTGCCAGCAGCTTGGTCCACGGGGGGACCGAGCAGTACTTC

clone_size: NA
d_call: TRBD1
j_call: TRBJ2-7
v_call: TRBV18
cdr3_aa: CASSRTGDHEQYF
cdr3_nt: TGTGCCAGCTCACGGACAGGGGACCACGAGCAGTACTTC

clone_size: NA
d_call: NA
j_call: TRBJ2-1
v_call: TRBV18
cdr3_aa: CASSQSKPGEQFF
cdr3_nt: TGTGCCAGCTCGCAATCCAAGCCGGGAGAGCAGTTCTTC

clone_size: few
d_call: NA
j_call: TRBJ2-2
v_call: TRBV9
cdr3_aa: CASSLRTDTGELFF
cdr3_nt: TGTGCCAGCAGCTTGAGGACCGACACCGGGGAGCTGTTTTTT

clone_size: few
d_call: TRBD1
j_call: TRBJ2-3
v_call: TRBV18
cdr3_aa: CASSPPNRQGGTDTQYF
cdr3_nt: TGTGCCAGCTCACCACCTAATCGACAGGGAGGCACAGATACGCAGTATTTT

clone_size: NA
d_call: TRBD1
j_call: TRBJ1-2
v_call: TRBV20-1
cdr3_aa: CSASDRDGYTF
cdr3_nt: TGCAGTGCTAGCGACAGGGACGGCTACACCTTC

clone_size: few
d_call: NA
j_call: TRBJ2-1
v_call: TRBV7-2
cdr3_aa: CASSPERLSVNEQFF
cdr3_nt: TGTGCCAGCAGCCCCGAGAGGCTGAGCGTGAATGAGCAGTTCTTC

clone_size: NA
d_call: TRBD2
j_call: TRBJ2-1
v_call: TRBV18
cdr3_aa: CASSPRRAGGLAGGHNEQFF
cdr3_nt: TGTGCCAGCTCACCACGCCGGGCAGGGGGCCTAGCGGGAGGCCACAATGAGCAGTTCTTC

clone_size: NA
d_call: NA
j_call: TRBJ2-7
v_call: TRBV29-1
cdr3_aa: CSVAWSRVYEQYF
cdr3_nt: TGCAGCGTTGCTTGGAGCAGGGTCTACGAGCAGTACTTC

clone_size: NA
d_call: NA
j_call: TRBJ2-5
v_call: TRBV19
cdr3_aa: CASSTGERGRMLVQETQYF
cdr3_nt: TGTGCCAGTAGTACCGGGGAGCGAGGGAGGATGCTGGTCCAAGAGACCCAGTACTTC

clone_size: NA
d_call: NA
j_call: TRBJ2-7
v_call: TRBV18
cdr3_aa: CASSPLDNSYEQYF
cdr3_nt: TGTGCCAGCTCACCGTTGGACAACTCCTACGAGCAGTACTTC

clone_size: few
d_call: TRBD2
j_call: TRBJ2-5
v_call: TRBV6-5
cdr3_aa: CASNDMGGSRETQYF
cdr3_nt: TGTGCCAGCAATGATATGGGCGGGAGTCGAGAGACCCAGTACTTC

clone_size: NA
d_call: NA
j_call: TRBJ2-5
v_call: TRBV18
cdr3_aa: CASSPPGSSQETQYF
cdr3_nt: TGTGCCAGCTCACCACCAGGGTCCTCACAAGAGACCCAGTACTTC

clone_size: NA
d_call: NA
j_call: TRBJ2-3
v_call: TRBV11-2
cdr3_aa: CASSPTGWIADTQYF
cdr3_nt: TGTGCCAGCAGCCCCACGGGCTGGATTGCAGATACGCAGTATTTT

clone_size: NA
d_call: TRBD1
j_call: TRBJ2-7
v_call: TRBV27
cdr3_aa: CASSRIGLTGTAFSYEQYF
cdr3_nt: TGTGCCAGCAGTCGAATTGGTCTTACGGGGACAGCTTTCTCCTACGAGCAGTACTTC

clone_size: NA
d_call: NA
j_call: TRBJ2-5
v_call: TRBV14
cdr3_aa: CASSLSRVLYF
cdr3_nt: TGTGCCAGCAGCCTAAGCAGAGTACTGTACTTC

clone_size: few
d_call: NA
j_call: TRBJ1-2
v_call: TRBV6-1
cdr3_aa: CASTRGAEGYTF
cdr3_nt: TGTGCCAGCACCCGTGGGGCGGAGGGCTACACCTTC

clone_size: NA
d_call: NA
j_call: TRBJ2-3
v_call: TRBV5-1
cdr3_aa: CASSFSGDTQYF
cdr3_nt: TGCGCCAGCAGCTTTAGTGGGGATACGCAGTATTTT

clone_size: few
d_call: NA
j_call: TRBJ2-5
v_call: TRBV28
cdr3_aa: CASSLSRQPETQYF
cdr3_nt: TGTGCCAGCAGTTTATCTCGCCAACCAGAGACCCAGTACTTC

clone_size: NA
d_call: NA
j_call: TRBJ2-1
v_call: TRBV5-5
cdr3_aa: CASSPMAGYNEQFF
cdr3_nt: TGTGCCAGCAGCCCTATGGCAGGCTACAATGAGCAGTTCTTC

clone_size: NA
d_call: NA
j_call: TRBJ2-7
v_call: TRBV28
cdr3_aa: CASSLFGEQYF
cdr3_nt: TGTGCCAGCAGTTTGTTTGGGGAGCAGTACTTC

clone_size: NA
d_call: TRBD2
j_call: TRBJ2-3
v_call: TRBV5-8
cdr3_aa: CASSFTSGTQYF
cdr3_nt: TGTGCCAGCAGCTTTACTAGCGGGACGCAGTATTTT

clone_size: few
d_call: NA
j_call: TRBJ2-3
v_call: TRBV29-1
cdr3_aa: CSVQMTDTQYF
cdr3_nt: TGCAGCGTTCAAATGACAGATACGCAGTATTTT

clone_size: NA
d_call: NA
j_call: TRBJ1-2
v_call: TRBV7-6
cdr3_aa: CASSLNSGAYGYTF
cdr3_nt: TGTGCCAGCAGCTTAAACTCTGGCGCGTATGGCTACACCTTC

clone_size: NA
d_call: TRBD2
j_call: TRBJ2-3
v_call: TRBV7-2
cdr3_aa: CASSLSGTSTDTQYF
cdr3_nt: TGTGCCAGCAGCTTAAGCGGGACTAGCACAGATACGCAGTATTTT

clone_size: NA
d_call: NA
j_call: TRBJ1-1
v_call: TRBV7-4
cdr3_aa: CASSLAFEAFF
cdr3_nt: TGTGCCAGCAGCTTAGCCTTTGAAGCTTTCTTT

clone_size: NA
d_call: TRBD2
j_call: TRBJ2-5
v_call: TRBV5-4
cdr3_aa: CASSSRGGETQYF
cdr3_nt: TGTGCCAGCAGCTCCCGGGGGGGAGAGACCCAGTACTTC

clone_size: NA
d_call: NA
j_call: TRBJ1-2
v_call: TRBV5-1
cdr3_aa: CASSLDATGNGYTF
cdr3_nt: TGCGCCAGCAGCTTGGATGCTACAGGGAATGGCTACACCTTC

clone_size: NA
d_call: NA
j_call: TRBJ1-2
v_call: TRBV18
cdr3_aa: CASSPTGNFDGYTF
cdr3_nt: TGTGCCAGCTCACCTACAGGGAACTTCGATGGCTACACCTTC

clone_size: NA
d_call: NA
j_call: TRBJ2-3
v_call: TRBV7-9
cdr3_aa: CASSLRTVLSTDTQYF
cdr3_nt: TGTGCCAGCAGCTTAAGGACAGTCCTATCCACAGATACGCAGTATTTT

clone_size: NA
d_call: NA
j_call: TRBJ2-3
v_call: TRBV18
cdr3_aa: CASSLGQRPDTQYF
cdr3_nt: TGTGCCAGCTCCCTAGGACAACGCCCAGATACGCAGTATTTT

clone_size: NA
d_call: TRBD2
j_call: TRBJ2-2
v_call: TRBV15
cdr3_aa: CATSRDRLAGGRELFF
cdr3_nt: TGTGCCACCAGCAGAGATCGACTAGCGGGTGGTAGGGAGCTGTTTTTT

clone_size: once
d_call: TRBD1
j_call: TRBJ1-5
v_call: TRBV13
cdr3_aa: CASSLGTGGSNQPQHF
cdr3_nt: TGTGCCAGCAGCTTAGGGACAGGGGGTAGCAATCAGCCCCAGCATTTT

clone_size: few
d_call: NA
j_call: TRBJ1-1
v_call: TRBV25-1
cdr3_aa: CASSDRVTEAFF
cdr3_nt: TGTGCCAGCAGTGACAGGGTCACTGAAGCTTTCTTT

clone_size: NA
d_call: TRBD1
j_call: TRBJ1-2
v_call: TRBV7-2
cdr3_aa: CASSLDVRDRGPGYTF
cdr3_nt: TGTGCCAGCAGCTTGGACGTCCGGGACAGGGGGCCGGGCTACACCTTC

clone_size: NA
d_call: NA
j_call: TRBJ2-3
v_call: TRBV25-1
cdr3_aa: CASSDAGSTDTQYF
cdr3_nt: TGTGCCAGCAGTGACGCTGGGAGCACAGATACGCAGTATTTT

clone_size: NA
d_call: NA
j_call: TRBJ2-5
v_call: TRBV6-6
cdr3_aa: CASSLGQGLETQYF
cdr3_nt: TGTGCCAGCAGTCTCGGCCAGGGGTTGGAGACCCAGTACTTC

clone_size: few
d_call: TRBD2
j_call: TRBJ2-7
v_call: TRBV7-8
cdr3_aa: CASSLREGSSYEQYF
cdr3_nt: TGTGCCAGCAGCTTACGGGAGGGGAGCTCCTACGAGCAGTACTTC

clone_size: NA
d_call: NA
j_call: TRBJ2-5
v_call: TRBV15
cdr3_aa: CATSRDGRVQETQYF
cdr3_nt: TGTGCCACCAGCAGAGATGGGCGGGTACAAGAGACCCAGTACTTC

clone_size: NA
d_call: TRBD1
j_call: TRBJ1-4
v_call: TRBV9
cdr3_aa: CASSSGGALNEKLFF
cdr3_nt: TGTGCCAGCAGCTCAGGGGGAGCCCTTAATGAAAAACTGTTTTTT

clone_size: NA
d_call: NA
j_call: TRBJ2-7
v_call: TRBV6-1
cdr3_aa: CATSGAGLSYEQYF
cdr3_nt: TGTGCCACCTCAGGGGCAGGACTCTCCTACGAGCAGTACTTC

clone_size: medium-sized
d_call: NA
j_call: TRBJ1-5
v_call: TRBV7-9
cdr3_aa: CASSPGTGNQPQHF
cdr3_nt: TGTGCCAGCAGCCCAGGGACGGGTAATCAGCCCCAGCATTTT

clone_size: NA
d_call: TRBD1
j_call: TRBJ1-2
v_call: TRBV30
cdr3_aa: CAWNRDRPYGYTF
cdr3_nt: TGTGCCTGGAACCGGGACAGGCCCTATGGCTACACCTTC

clone_size: NA
d_call: NA
j_call: TRBJ2-4
v_call: TRBV28
cdr3_aa: CASSLLAKNIQYF
cdr3_nt: TGTGCCAGCAGTTTATTAGCCAAAAACATTCAGTACTTC

clone_size: NA
d_call: TRBD2
j_call: TRBJ2-3
v_call: TRBV6-1
cdr3_aa: CASSEVLAGNTDTQYF
cdr3_nt: TGTGCCAGCAGTGAAGTTCTAGCGGGAAACACAGATACGCAGTATTTT

clone_size: few
d_call: TRBD2
j_call: TRBJ2-1
v_call: TRBV5-1
cdr3_aa: CASSRNGAGHNEQFF
cdr3_nt: TGCGCCAGCAGCCGGAATGGAGCGGGACACAATGAGCAGTTCTTC

clone_size: NA
d_call: NA
j_call: TRBJ2-7
v_call: TRBV5-1
cdr3_aa: CASSQGPHYEQYF
cdr3_nt: TGCGCCAGCAGTCAGGGGCCCCATTACGAGCAGTACTTC

clone_size: NA
d_call: TRBD1
j_call: TRBJ1-1
v_call: TRBV7-9
cdr3_aa: CASSSPGEGRGREDTEAFF
cdr3_nt: TGTGCCAGCAGCTCCCCCGGAGAGGGGAGGGGGCGCGAGGACACTGAAGCTTTCTTT

clone_size: once
d_call: NA
j_call: TRBJ1-2
v_call: TRBV9
cdr3_aa: CASSVVGQVDGYTF
cdr3_nt: TGTGCCAGCAGTGTAGTGGGTCAGGTGGATGGCTACACCTTC

clone_size: NA
d_call: NA
j_call: TRBJ2-1
v_call: TRBV9
cdr3_aa: CASSVAWGRGPYNEQFF
cdr3_nt: TGTGCCAGCAGCGTAGCCTGGGGGAGGGGGCCGTATAATGAGCAGTTCTTC

clone_size: NA
d_call: NA
j_call: TRBJ1-5
v_call: TRBV19
cdr3_aa: CASSIDPGSNQPQHF
cdr3_nt: TGTGCCAGTAGTATAGATCCCGGCAGTAATCAGCCCCAGCATTTT

clone_size: once
d_call: NA
j_call: TRBJ2-1
v_call: TRBV9
cdr3_aa: CASTPPRTGVSNEQFF
cdr3_nt: TGTGCCAGCACCCCCCCTCGGACGGGAGTATCAAATGAGCAGTTCTTC